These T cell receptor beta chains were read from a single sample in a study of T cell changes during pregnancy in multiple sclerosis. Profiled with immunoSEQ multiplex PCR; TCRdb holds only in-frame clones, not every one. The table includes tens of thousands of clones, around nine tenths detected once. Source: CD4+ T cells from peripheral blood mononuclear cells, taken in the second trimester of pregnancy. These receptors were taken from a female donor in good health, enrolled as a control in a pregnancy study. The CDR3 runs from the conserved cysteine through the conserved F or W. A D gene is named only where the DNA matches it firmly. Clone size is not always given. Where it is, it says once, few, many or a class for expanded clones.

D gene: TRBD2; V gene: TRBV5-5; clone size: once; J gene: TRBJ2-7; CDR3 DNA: TGTGCCAGCAGCTCGGGGACTAGCGGGGGGGCCCACGAGCAGTACTTC; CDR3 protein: CASSSGTSGGAHEQYF
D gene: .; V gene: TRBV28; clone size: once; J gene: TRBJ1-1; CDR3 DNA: TGTGCCAGCAGTCGTATTTGGGGGACTAAGAACACTGAAGCTTTCTTT; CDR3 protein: CASSRIWGTKNTEAFF
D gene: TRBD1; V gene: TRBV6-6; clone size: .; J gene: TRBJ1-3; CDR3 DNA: TGTGCCAGCAGTTACGGCGGGACAGTCTCTGGAAACACCATATATTTT; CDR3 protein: CASSYGGTVSGNTIYF
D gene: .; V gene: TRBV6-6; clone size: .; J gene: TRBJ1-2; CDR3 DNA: TGTGCCAGCAGGCCCGGGGCAGGGGTGAACTATGGCTACACCTTC; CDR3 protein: CASRPGAGVNYGYTF
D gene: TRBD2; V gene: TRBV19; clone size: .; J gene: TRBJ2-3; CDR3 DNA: TGTGCCAGTAGTCCGGCGGGGGGGGATACGCAGTATTTT; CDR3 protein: CASSPAGGDTQYF
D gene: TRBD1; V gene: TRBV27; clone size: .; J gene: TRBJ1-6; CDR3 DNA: TGTGCCAGCAGTTCCCCCGGGACAGGGAAGTATTCACCCCTCCACTTT; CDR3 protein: CASSSPGTGKYSPLHF
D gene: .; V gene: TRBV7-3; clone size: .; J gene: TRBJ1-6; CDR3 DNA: TGTGCCAGCAGCGCCTTTCCGGGGAATAATTCACCCCTCCACTTT; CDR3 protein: CASSAFPGNNSPLHF
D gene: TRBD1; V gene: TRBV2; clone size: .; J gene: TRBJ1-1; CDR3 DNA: TGTGCCAGCATAGGGACAGGGGTCAACACTGAAGCTTTCTTT; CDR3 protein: CASIGTGVNTEAFF
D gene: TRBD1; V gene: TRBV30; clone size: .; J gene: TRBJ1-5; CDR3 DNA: TGTGCCTGGAGTGCCGGGACAGGTCTTATGGCCCAGCATTTT; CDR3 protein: CAWSAGTGLMAQHF
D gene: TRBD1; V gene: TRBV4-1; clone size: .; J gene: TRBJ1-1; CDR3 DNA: TGCGCCAGCAGCCAAGCTCAGGGGGTGGCTGAAGCTTTCTTT; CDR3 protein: CASSQAQGVAEAFF
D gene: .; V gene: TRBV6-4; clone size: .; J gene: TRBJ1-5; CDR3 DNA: TGTGCCAGCAGTGAGGCGGGGGGTCAGCCCCAGCATTTT; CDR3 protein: CASSEAGGQPQHF
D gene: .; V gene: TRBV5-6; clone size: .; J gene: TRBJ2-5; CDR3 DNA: TGTGCCAGCAGCTTGGTTGGGGGCAGGGAGACCCAGTACTTC; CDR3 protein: CASSLVGGRETQYF
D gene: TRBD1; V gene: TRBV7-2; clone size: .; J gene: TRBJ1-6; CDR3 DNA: TGTGCCAGCAGCTTATGGGGACAGGGTAATTCACCCCTCCACTTT; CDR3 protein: CASSLWGQGNSPLHF
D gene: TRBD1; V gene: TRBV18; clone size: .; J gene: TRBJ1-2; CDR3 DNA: TGTGCCAGCTCACCAACAGGGGGTAATGGCTACACCTTC; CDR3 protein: CASSPTGGNGYTF
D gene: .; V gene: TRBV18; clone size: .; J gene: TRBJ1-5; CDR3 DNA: TGTGCCAGCTCTCCAAATTCACAGGGAGGGCAGCCCCAGCATTTT; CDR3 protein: CASSPNSQGGQPQHF
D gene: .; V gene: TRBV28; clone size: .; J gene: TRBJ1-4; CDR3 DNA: TGTGCCAGCAGTTCCGGGGGAGGGGGGAATGAAAAACTGTTTTTT; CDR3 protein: CASSSGGGGNEKLFF
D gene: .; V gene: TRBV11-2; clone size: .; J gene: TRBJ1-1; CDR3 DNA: TGTGCCAGCAGCGACCGGGTCTTGAACACTGAAGCTTTCTTT; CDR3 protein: CASSDRVLNTEAFF
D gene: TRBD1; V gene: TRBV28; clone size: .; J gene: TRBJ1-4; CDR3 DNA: TGTGCCAGCAGTTTACCGGGACAGGGCAAGGGAAAACTGTTTTTT; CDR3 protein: CASSLPGQGKGKLFF
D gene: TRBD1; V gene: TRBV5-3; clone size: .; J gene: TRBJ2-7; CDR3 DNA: TGTGCCAGAAGAAGACAGGGGGCGTTATACGAGCAGTACTTC; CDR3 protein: CARRRQGALYEQYF
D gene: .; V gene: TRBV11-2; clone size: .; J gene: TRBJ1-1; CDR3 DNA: TGTGCCAGCAGCCCCTCGCAGGGGAAGGGCACTGAAGCTTTCTTT; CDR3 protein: CASSPSQGKGTEAFF
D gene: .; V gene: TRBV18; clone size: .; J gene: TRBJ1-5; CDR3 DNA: TGTGCCAGCTCACCCGACAGGAATCAGCCCCAGCATTTT; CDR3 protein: CASSPDRNQPQHF
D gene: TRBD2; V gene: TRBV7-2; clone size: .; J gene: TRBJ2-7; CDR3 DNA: TGTGCCAGCAGCCTTTCGTTTGGGGGGGTCTACGAGCAGTACTTC; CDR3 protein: CASSLSFGGVYEQYF
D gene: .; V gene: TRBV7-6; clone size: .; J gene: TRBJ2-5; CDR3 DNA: TGTGCCAGCAGCCCATCCCAAGAGACCCAGTACTTC; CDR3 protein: CASSPSQETQYF
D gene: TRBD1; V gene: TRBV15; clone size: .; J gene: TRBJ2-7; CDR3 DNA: TGTGCCACCAGCAGAGACTATGGGACAGCGTCCTACGAGCAGTACTTC; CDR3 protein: CATSRDYGTASYEQYF
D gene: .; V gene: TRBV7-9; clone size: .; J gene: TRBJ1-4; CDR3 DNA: TGTGCCAGCAGCTTAGTTGGGGGGAATGAAAAACTGTTTTTT; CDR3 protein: CASSLVGGNEKLFF
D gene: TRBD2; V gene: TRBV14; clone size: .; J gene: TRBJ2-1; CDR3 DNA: TGTGCCAGCAGCCCATTAGCGGGGGGATTTCACAATGAGCAGTTCTTC; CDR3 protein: CASSPLAGGFHNEQFF
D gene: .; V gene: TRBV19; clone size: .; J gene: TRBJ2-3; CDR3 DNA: TGTGCCAGTAGGGATACGGGAAACACAGATACGCAGTATTTT; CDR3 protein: CASRDTGNTDTQYF
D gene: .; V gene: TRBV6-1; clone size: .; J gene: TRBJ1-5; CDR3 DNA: TGTGCCAGCAGCTATAAACAGGGAGGGGGTCAGCCCCAGCATTTT; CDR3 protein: CASSYKQGGGQPQHF
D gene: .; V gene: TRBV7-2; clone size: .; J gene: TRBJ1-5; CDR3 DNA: TGTGCCAGCAGCTTAGGGGGGGTTAGCAATCAGCCCCAGCATTTT; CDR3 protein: CASSLGGVSNQPQHF
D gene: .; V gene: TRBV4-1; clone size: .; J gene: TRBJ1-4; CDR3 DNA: TGCGCCAGCAGCCAACCAGGGAGGGCCTTTAATGAAAAACTGTTTTTT; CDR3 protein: CASSQPGRAFNEKLFF
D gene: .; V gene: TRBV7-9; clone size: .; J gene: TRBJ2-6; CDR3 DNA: TGTGCCAGCAGCCCCTCCGGTAGGGCCAACGTCCTGACTTTC; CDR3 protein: CASSPSGRANVLTF
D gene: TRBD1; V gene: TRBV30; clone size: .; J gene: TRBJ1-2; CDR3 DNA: TGTGCCTGGAGTGACGGACAGGGTGTCTATGGCTACACCTTC; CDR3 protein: CAWSDGQGVYGYTF
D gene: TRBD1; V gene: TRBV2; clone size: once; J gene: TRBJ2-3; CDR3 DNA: TGTGCCAGTCTACACGACAGGGCCATTTCAGATACGCAGTATTTT; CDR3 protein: CASLHDRAISDTQYF
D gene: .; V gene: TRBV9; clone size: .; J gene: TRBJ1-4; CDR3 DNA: TGTGCCAGCAGCGTAGCTACGGGGGGCCGCGAAAAACTGTTTTTT; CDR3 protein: CASSVATGGREKLFF
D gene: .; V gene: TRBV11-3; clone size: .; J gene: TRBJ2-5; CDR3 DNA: TGTGCCAGCAGCCTTGGATTTAGTGAGGAGGAGACCCAGTACTTC; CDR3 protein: CASSLGFSEEETQYF
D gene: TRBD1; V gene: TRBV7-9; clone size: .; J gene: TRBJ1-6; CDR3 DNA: TGTGCCAGCAGCTTAGCCTCCGGGACAGGGATGCGATCACCCCTCCACTTT; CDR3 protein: CASSLASGTGMRSPLHF
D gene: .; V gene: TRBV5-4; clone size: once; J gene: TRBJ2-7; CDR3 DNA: TGTGCCAGCAGTTCACATTACCGGGACTCAAAGCGGGAGCAGTACTTC; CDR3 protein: CASSSHYRDSKREQYF
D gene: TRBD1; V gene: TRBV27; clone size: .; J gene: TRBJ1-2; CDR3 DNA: TGTGCCAGCAGTTTATCGGCTGCAAACAGGGGGAACCGTTACTATGGCTACACCTTC; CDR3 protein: CASSLSAANRGNRYYGYTF
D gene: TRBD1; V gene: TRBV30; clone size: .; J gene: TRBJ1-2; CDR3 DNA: TGTGCCTGGAGTGGACAGGGGGCTGAAGGCTACACCTTC; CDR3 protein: CAWSGQGAEGYTF
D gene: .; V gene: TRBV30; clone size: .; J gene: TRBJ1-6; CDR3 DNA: TGTGCCTGGAGTAAACGAGTTGGCGGCTATTCACCCCTCCACTTT; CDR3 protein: CAWSKRVGGYSPLHF
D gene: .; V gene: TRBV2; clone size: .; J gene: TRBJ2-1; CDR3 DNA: TGTGCCAGCAGTCAGATCGCGGGGCAGTTCTTC; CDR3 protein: CASSQIAGQFF
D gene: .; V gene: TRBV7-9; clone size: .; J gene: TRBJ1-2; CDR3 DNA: TGTGCCAGCAGCTCTAACACAGGGAGCTATGGCTACACCTTC; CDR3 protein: CASSSNTGSYGYTF
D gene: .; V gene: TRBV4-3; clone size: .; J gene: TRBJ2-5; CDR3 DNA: TGCGCCAGCAGCCAAGAAATAGCTGCAACCCAGTACTTC; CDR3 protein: CASSQEIAATQYF
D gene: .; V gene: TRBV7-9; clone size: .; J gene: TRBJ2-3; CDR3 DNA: TGTGCCAGCAGCTTATCGGGGTCCAGCACAGATACGCAGTATTTT; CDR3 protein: CASSLSGSSTDTQYF
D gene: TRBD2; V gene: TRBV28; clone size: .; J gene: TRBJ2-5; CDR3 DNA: TGTGCCAGCAGTTTAAGGCAGCCGGGACTAGCGGGGCTCCAGTACTTC; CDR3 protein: CASSLRQPGLAGLQYF
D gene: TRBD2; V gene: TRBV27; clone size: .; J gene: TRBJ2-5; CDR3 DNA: TGTGCCGTTGGGACTAGCGGGCGGGAGACCCAGTACTTC; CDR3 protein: CAVGTSGRETQYF
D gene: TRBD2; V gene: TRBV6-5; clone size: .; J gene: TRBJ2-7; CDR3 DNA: TGTGCCAGCAGGGTAGCGGGGTCCTCCTACGAGCAGTACTTC; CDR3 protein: CASRVAGSSYEQYF
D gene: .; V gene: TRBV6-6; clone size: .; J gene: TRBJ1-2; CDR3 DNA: TGTGCCAGCAGTCCTGACGGGGCTAACTATGGCTACACCTTC; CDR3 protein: CASSPDGANYGYTF
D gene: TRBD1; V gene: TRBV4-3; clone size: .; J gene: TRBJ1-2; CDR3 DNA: TGCGCCAGCAGCCAAATAGGGACAGGGGGCTATGGCTACACCTTC; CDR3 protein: CASSQIGTGGYGYTF
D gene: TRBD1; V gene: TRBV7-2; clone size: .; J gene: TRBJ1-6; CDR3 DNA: TGTGCCAGCAGCTTGGATCTGACAGGGAAAAATTCACCCCTCCACTTT; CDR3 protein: CASSLDLTGKNSPLHF
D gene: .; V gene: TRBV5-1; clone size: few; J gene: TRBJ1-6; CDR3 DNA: TGCGCCAGCAGCGATATAGGGGGAAGTTCACCCCTCCACTTT; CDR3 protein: CASSDIGGSSPLHF
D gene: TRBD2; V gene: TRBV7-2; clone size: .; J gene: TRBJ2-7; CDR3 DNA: TGTGCCAGCAGCTCCCTAGCGGGGGGACCCTACGAGCAGTACTTC; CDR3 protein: CASSSLAGGPYEQYF
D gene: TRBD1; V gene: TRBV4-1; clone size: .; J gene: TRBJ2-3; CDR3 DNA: TGCGCCAGCAGCCAAGTAGGTACCGGGACAGGGAAAACAGATACGCAGTATTTT; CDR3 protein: CASSQVGTGTGKTDTQYF